These 12 T cell receptor beta chains were sequenced from one sample in a study of Ad26.COV2.S vaccination and SARS-CoV-2 variants. As to treatment: 19 received Ad26.COV2.S at low or high dose, single or two shots; roughly 5 received placebo; per-sample allocation not given. Specimen acquisition occurred on day 63 following the initial vaccine or placebo injection. This table comes from immunoSEQ multiplex PCR, and its TCRdb copy is limited to in-frame clones, with some not included. The table includes about 680,000 clones, roughly 90% detected once. The sequences come from peripheral blood, collected in a trial of Ad26.COV2.S vaccine versus placebo. All receptors derive from a person aged 18-65 years who received the Ad26.COV2.S COVID-19 vaccine or a placebo.

The gene calls are TRBV7-3 and TRBJ2-1; D gene ambiguous. The V and J ends lost 3 bases and 7 bases respectively, with 10 bases between them. The germline V gene has CDR1 SGHTA and CDR2 FQGTGA. This CDR3 is built from 13 residues. CDR3 nucleotides: TGTGCCAGCAGCTTGAACACCTTAAATGAGCAGTTCTTC. It yields the protein CASSLNTLNEQFF.

The chain has TRBV6-6 and TRBJ1-1, with D possibly TRBD1 on 5 matching bases. The CDR3 loop spans 13 amino acids. Germline CDR1 MNHNY, CDR2 SVGAGI (reference sequence). V was cut by 9 bases and J by 0 bases, with 11 bases left in between. The CDR3 loop is CASLGRLNTEAFF. The CDR3 DNA sequence: TGTGCCAGTCTGGGACGGTTGAACACTGAAGCTTTCTTT.

This rearrangement joins TRBV2 to TRBJ2-3, with D possibly TRBD2 on 6 matching bases. The CDR3 extends over 10 amino acids. Germline-derived CDR1 and CDR2 are SNHLY and FYNNEI. The CDR3 DNA sequence: TGTGCTACGCGGGACTCGCCGCAGTATTTT. It is translated as CATRDSPQYF.

In its sample, this clone was seen a few times. The V call is TRBV6-4, the J call TRBJ2-3, with 7 bases aligning to TRBD2. V shed 6 bases, J shed 3 bases, and the junction held 9 bases outside the gene matches. The germline gives CDR1 MRHNA, CDR2 SNTAGT. The CDR3 is 15 amino acids. Here the CDR3 reads CASSSGTKHTDTQYF. CDR3 DNA sequence: TGTGCCAGCAGCTCCGGGACTAAACATACAGATACGCAGTATTTT.

The chain uses TRBV5-1 and TRBJ2-7; D call uncertain. The ends were cut back, 0 bases at V and 0 bases at J, with 7 bases in the middle. Per the germline V gene, CDR1 is SGHRS and CDR2 is YFSETQ. The CDR3 consists of 14 residues. CDR3 residues: CASSLAGYSYEQYF. CDR3 DNA sequence: TGCGCCAGCAGCTTGGCGGGTTACTCCTACGAGCAGTACTTC.

CDR3 amino acids: CASSLGPNQPQHF. Here the CDR3 DNA reads TGTGCCAGCAGCTTGGGGCCAAATCAGCCCCAGCATTTT. The chain combines TRBV7-9 with TRBJ1-5, with D possibly TRBD1 on 5 matching bases. V gave up 3 bases and J gave up 4 bases, with 7 bases separating them. The CDR3 is made up of 13 amino acids. CDR1 and CDR2 from the germline V gene are SEHNR and FQNEAQ (reference sequence). The full variable domain, rest sourced from reference TRBV7-9 and TRBJ1-5, is DTGVSQNPRHKITKRGQNVTFRCDPISEHNRLYWYRQTLGQGPEFLTYFQNEAQLEKSRLLSDRFSAERPKGSFSTLEIQRTEQGDSAMYLCASSLGPNQPQHFGDGTRLSIL.

This rearrangement joins TRBV27 to TRBJ2-2; no reliable D call. The V gene lost 1 base and the J gene lost 7 bases, with 4 bases spanning the gap. Looked up from germline, CDR1 is MNHEY and CDR2 is SMNVEV (reference sequence). CDR3 length: 12 residues. CDR3 coding DNA: TGTGCCAGCAGTTTATACGGCGGGGAGCTGTTTTTT. Amino acids: CASSLYGGELFF.

The V and J genes are TRBV6-1 and TRBJ1-6; D is undetermined. Per the germline V gene, CDR1 is MNHNS and CDR2 is SASEGT. Trimming shortened V by 2 bases and J by 13 bases, and 18 bases separated the two germline ends. CDR3 length: 15 residues. The CDR3 DNA sequence: TGTGCCAGCAGTGAATCCTGGGATGGTAGGTCCCCCCTCCACTTT. Protein product: CASSESWDGRSPLHF.

The chain uses TRBV27 and TRBJ2-1, with 8 bases identical to TRBD2. The CDR3 is made up of 14 amino acids. Losses at the gene ends were 2 bases for V and 7 bases for J; bases not matched to a gene: 4. Per the germline V gene, CDR1 is MNHEY and CDR2 is SMNVEV (reference sequence). The CDR3 DNA follows: TGTGCCAGCAGTTTAGCGGGAGGATTGAATGAGCAGTTCTTC. It codes for CASSLAGGLNEQFF.

The chain is built from TRBV5-1 and TRBJ2-2; TRBD1 matches 8 bases. Trimming at V came to 4 bases and at J to 2 bases, leaving 7 bases not matched to a gene. Per the germline V gene, CDR1 is SGHRS and CDR2 is YFSETQ. The length of the CDR3 is 16 residues. The CDR3 coding sequence is TGCGCCAGCAGCCCCCAGGGGGCCCCAAACACCGGGGAGCTGTTTTTT. It encodes CASSPQGAPNTGELFF.

The rearrangement joins TRBV24-1 to TRBJ2-5; 13 bases fit TRBD2. This CDR3 has 17 amino acids. Unmatched junction bases numbered 3, after V lost 3 bases and J lost 0 bases. Germline V CDR1 and CDR2: KGHDR, SFDVKD. The CDR3 spells CATSDPGLAGYQETQYF. The CDR3 DNA reads TGTGCCACCAGTGATCCGGGACTAGCGGGATACCAAGAGACCCAGTACTTC.

The rearrangement links TRBV27 to TRBJ2-2; 9 nucleotides align to TRBD1. CDR3 length: 14 residues. With V trimmed by 6 bases and J by 7 bases, 6 bases remained unmatched. The germline CDR1 and CDR2 sequences are MNHEY and SMNVEV (reference sequence). The CDR3 sequence: CASSPGTGIGELFF. The CDR3 DNA sequence: TGTGCCAGCAGCCCCGGGACAGGGATCGGGGAGCTGTTTTTT.